Below are 7 T cell receptor beta chains sequenced from a single sample in a study of blood T cell repertoires in COVID-19. The method was immunoSEQ multiplex PCR; TCRdb's version includes in-frame clones alone and lacks a portion of them. The sample lists 65,000 to 90,000 clones, 86% seen once, with around 6% in the top ten. Sequences were obtained from peripheral blood. The source is a man older than 75 with COVID-19, enrolled during active disease.

This chain joins TRBV19 and TRBJ1-1; 8 bases match TRBD1. Germline loops: CDR1 LNHDA, CDR2 SQIVND (reference sequence). The CDR3 totals 18 residues. V shed 5 bases and J 0 bases; nucleotides not matched to a gene: 14. The CDR3: CASSRKQGVRAVNTEAFF. CDR3 sequence (DNA): TGTGCCAGTAGTCGAAAACAGGGGGTGAGGGCCGTGAACACTGAAGCTTTCTTT.

The chain recombines TRBV5-4 with TRBJ1-2; D gene ambiguous. Trimming removed 2 bases from V and 5 bases from J, with 16 bases in between. This CDR3 contains 15 residues. In germline, CDR1 is SGHNT, CDR2 YYREEE (reference sequence). CDR3 sequence (DNA): TGTGCCAGCAGCTTAGAGGGAGGTGGATCTTATGGCTACACCTTC. Protein: CASSLEGGGSYGYTF.

V gene TRBV5-1 combines with J gene TRBJ2-3; 11 positions agree with TRBD2. CDR3 size: 19 residues. In germline, CDR1 is SGHRS, CDR2 YFSETQ. Unmatched junction bases numbered 13, after V lost 0 bases and J lost 4 bases. The CDR3 sequence: CASSLASGGWPGLSDTQYF. As DNA, the CDR3 is TGCGCCAGCAGCTTGGCTAGCGGGGGGTGGCCGGGACTTTCAGATACGCAGTATTTT.

J is TRBJ1-2 and V is TRBV15; D possibly corresponds to TRBD1 (5 bases). Germline V gives CDR1 LNHNV, CDR2 YYDKDF (reference sequence). The CDR3 consists of 18 residues. V lost 0 bases and J 3 bases, leaving 20 bases between the germline ends. DNA of the CDR3: TGTGCCACCAGCAGAGAAGGCCCTTTCAGGGTCGAGGACTATGGCTACACCTTC. It translates to CATSREGPFRVEDYGYTF.

The chain carries TRBV6-2 or TRBV6-3 and TRBJ2-2; D gene uncertain. V was pared by 5 bases and J by 5 bases, with 15 bases between. The germline V gene encodes CDR1 MNHEY and CDR2 SVGEGT. This CDR3 contains 15 residues. The CDR3 region has the DNA TGTGCCAGCAGTACAACTCCGGTACAGACCGGGGAGCTGTTTTTT. As protein: CASSTTPVQTGELFF.

The gene calls are TRBV6-1 and TRBJ2-1; 7 bases fit TRBD2. V shed 4 bases, J shed 0 bases, and the junction held 6 bases outside the gene matches. CDR3 length: 16 residues. Per the germline V gene, CDR1 is MNHNS and CDR2 is SASEGT. In DNA, the CDR3 is TGTGCCAGCAGTGTAACGGGGGGTAGCTCCTACAATGAGCAGTTCTTC. Translated: CASSVTGGSSYNEQFF.

The chain recombines TRBV7-6 with TRBJ1-6, with D perhaps TRBD1 (5 bases). CDR1 is SGHVS, CDR2 FNYEAQ, per germline. V gave up 3 bases and J gave up 2 bases, with 8 bases separating them. CDR3 size: 15 residues. The CDR3 nucleotides are TGTGCCAGCAGCTTGGGGACTCCCTATAATTCACCCCTCCACTTT. Translating it yields CASSLGTPYNSPLHF.